A single sample gave rise to the 14 T cell receptor beta chains below, sequenced in a study of T cells of healthy individuals. TCRdb re-analysed the 5' RACE reads in MiXCR, keeping a single row per CDR3 protein. The repertoire holds fewer than 90,000 distinct CDR3 sequences, with about 4.8% as singletons. These receptors all come from a female donor in good health.

This clonotype came up many times. The chain is built from TRBV2 and TRBJ2-5; D perhaps matches TRBD2 (7 bases). Germline V gene sequence: CDR1 SNHLY, CDR2 FYNNEI. The CDR3 covers 15 residues. Between the trimmed V and J ends, which lost 8 bases and 7 bases, there was a span of 23 bases. The CDR3 sequence: CASREEAGSGVTQYF. The CDR3 bases are TGTGCCAGCCGGGAGGAGGCCGGCTCAGGGGTGACCCAGTACTTC.

The chain recombines TRBV7-9 with TRBJ2-7, with TRBD2 as a possible D gene (5 bases). V was pared by 5 bases and J by 3 bases, with 14 bases between. This CDR3 is 14 amino acids long. Germline V lookup: CDR1 SEHNR, CDR2 FQNEAQ (reference sequence). Here the CDR3 DNA reads TGTGCCAGCAGCGCCGGTGGACGGGACTACGAGCAGTACTTC. Amino acid sequence: CASSAGGRDYEQYF.

Worth noting for this clonotype: Just one base apart from a much larger clone, this may be a read error. The rearrangement joins TRBV7-8 to TRBJ2-1, with TRBD2 as a possible D gene (5 bases). The CDR3 spans 14 residues. Germline-derived CDR1 and CDR2 are SGHVS and FQNEAQ. CDR3 DNA sequence: TGTGACAGCAGCTTCACTAGTGAGGGCAATGAGCAGTTCTTC. As protein: CDSSFTSEGNEQFF. The full variable domain, rest sourced from reference TRBV7-8 and TRBJ2-1, is GAGVSQSPRYKVAKRGQDVALRCDPISGHVSLFWYQQALGQGPEFLTYFQNEAQLDKSGLPSDRFFAERPEGSVSTLKIQRTQQEDSAVYLCDSSFTSEGNEQFFGPGTRLTVL.

This clonotype came up many times. This sequence joins TRBV29-1 and TRBJ1-2, with 7 bases lining up with TRBD1. This CDR3 is built from 13 residues. Germline V CDR1 and CDR2: SQVTM, ANQGSEA. V shed 7 bases, J shed 8 bases, and the junction held 13 bases outside the gene matches. The CDR3, as DNA: TGCAGCGCCGCTGTCCTCGACAGGGAGGGCTACACCTTC. Its protein is CSAAVLDREGYTF.

This clonotype was found a few times. The V call is TRBV7-9, the J call TRBJ2-7; D is perhaps TRBD1 (6 bases). V lost 1 base and J lost 3, with 13 bases in between. CDR1 and CDR2 (germline): SEHNR, FQNEAQ (reference sequence). The CDR3 loop spans 15 amino acids. This chain's CDR3 is CASSLGDTWYYEQYF. Written as DNA, the CDR3 is TGTGCCAGCAGCTTAGGGGACACCTGGTACTACGAGCAGTACTTC.

At least ten counts were recorded for this clonotype. The chain joins TRBV12-3 or TRBV12-4 to TRBJ2-1; 7 nucleotides agree with TRBD2. This CDR3 has 18 residues. The V gene end was trimmed by 4 bases and the J gene end by 0 bases; junction bases not matched to a gene: 12. This CDR3 reads CASSSLPGRTSSYNEQFF. The CDR3 region has the DNA TGTGCCAGCAGTTCCCTCCCCGGGAGGACTAGCTCCTACAATGAGCAGTTCTTC.

Details on this clonotype: The conserved closing phenylalanine or tryptophan is absent in this CDR3, likely reflecting a read error. The rearrangement uses TRBV5-1 and TRBJ2-7; TRBD2 aligns across 9 bases. Germline trimming cut 2 bases from V and 2 bases from J; bases unmatched to any gene: 2. Germline V lookup: CDR1 SGHRS, CDR2 YFSETQ. The CDR3 extends over 14 amino acids. DNA of the CDR3: TGCGCCAGCAGCTTAGCGGGAGGCCCCTACGAGCAGTACTAC. It specifies CASSLAGGPYEQYY.

V gene TRBV7-2 combines with J gene TRBJ2-1, with TRBD2 matching 13 bases. With 5 bases clipped from V and 9 bases from J, the junction kept 10 bases outside the gene matches. This CDR3 is 16 amino acids long. Per the germline V gene, CDR1 is SGHTA and CDR2 is FQGNSA. The CDR3 DNA reads TGTGCCAGCAGCCCCGACGGGACTAGCGGGAAAGGTGAGCAGTTCTTC. Translating gives CASSPDGTSGKGEQFF.

The V gene is TRBV29-1, the J gene TRBJ1-2, with D perhaps matching TRBD1 (6 bases). There are 14 residues in the CDR3. V lost 7 bases to trimming and J lost 4 bases, with 19 bases between them. Germline V gene lookup returns CDR1 SQVTM and CDR2 ANQGSEA. CDR3 DNA: TGCAGCGCCGACCGCCTTCGGACAGTCTATGGCTACACCTTC. It translates to CSADRLRTVYGYTF.

This clonotype was recorded many times. The chain is built from TRBV29-1 and TRBJ2-7; 9 bases map to TRBD2. The V gene's germline CDR1 is SQVTM and CDR2 ANQGSEA. This CDR3 spans 12 amino acids. The junction had 4 bases not matched to a gene; V was cut back by 4 bases and J by 6 bases. The DNA of the CDR3 is TGCAGCGTTGGGCTAGCGGGACTCGAGCAGTACTTC. Residues: CSVGLAGLEQYF.

V is TRBV5-4 and J is TRBJ1-1, with 11 nucleotides matching TRBD1. The ends lost 4 bases at V and 2 bases at J; junction bases unmatched: 1. CDR1 is SGHNT and CDR2 is YYREEE in the germline V gene (reference sequence). This CDR3 is built from 14 residues. Here the CDR3 DNA reads TGTGCCAGCAGCGGACAGGGGGCCAACACTGAAGCTTTCTTT. This translates into CASSGQGANTEAFF. Combining the CDR3 with reference TRBV5-4 and TRBJ1-1 gives the whole variable domain ETGVTQSPTHLIKTRGQQVTLRCSSQSGHNTVSWYQQALGQGPQFIFQYYREEENGRGNFPPRFSGLQFPNYSSELNVNALELDDSALYLCASSGQGANTEAFFGQGTRLTVV.

This clonotype has a handful of counts. The chain carries TRBV4-1 and TRBJ2-1; the D call may be TRBD1 or TRBD2 (5 bases each). In germline, CDR1 is MGHRA, CDR2 YSYEKL. This CDR3 is built from 16 residues. Between the trimmed V and J ends, which lost 0 bases and 9 bases, there was a span of 18 bases. Here the CDR3 reads CASSQDGDFRDAEQFF. The DNA of the CDR3 is TGCGCCAGCAGCCAAGATGGCGACTTTAGGGACGCTGAGCAGTTCTTC.

This clonotype was counted many times. The gene calls are TRBV4-3 and TRBJ2-3, with 10 bases fitting TRBD2. Germline V gene sequence: CDR1 LGHNA, CDR2 YSLEER. The CDR3 consists of 15 residues. V was clipped by 3 bases and J by 4 bases; unmatched bases: 4. DNA of the CDR3: TGCGCCAGCAGCCATCATGGGACTAGCGCAGATACGCAGTATTTT. It encodes CASSHHGTSADTQYF.

This clonotype turned up a few times. V and J are TRBV4-3 and TRBJ2-2; no clear D gene. The length of the CDR3 is 15 residues. Trimming took off 1 base at V and 0 bases at J, with 6 bases between the two ends. Germline V gene sequence: CDR1 LGHNA, CDR2 YSLEER. CDR3 nucleotide sequence: TGCGCCAGCAGCCAAGGCAGCTCGAACACCGGGGAGCTGTTTTTT. Translating gives CASSQGSSNTGELFF.